This T cell receptor (beta chain) was retrieved from a study of monozygotic twins with inflammatory bowel disease. General study findings and limits: It was not supported that a single strong signal or clonotype was associated with IBD. It was in IBD patients that TCRbeta diversity (inverse Simpson) was lower than in healthy co-twins. Varied immunosuppressive treatments among patients may have increased repertoire variability.

Each of TCRalpha and TCRbeta cDNA went through two nested PCRs, lasting approximately 16 and 10 cycles. Using the 5' RACE reads, TCRdb records one entry per CDR3 protein without DNA. In total, the table holds over 150,000 distinct CDR3 sequences. Details on this clonotype: Its target is not known.

This clonotype was sampled from a human donor with ulcerative colitis or Crohn's disease, or a healthy co-twin of an affected twin (not recorded which). The sample taken for sequencing was blood.

CDR3 region: CASSYARVNNNEQFF. The gene calls are TRBV6-2 or TRBV6-3 and TRBJ2-1; with no DNA, the TCRdb D assignment of TRBD1 cannot be verified. Germline loops: CDR1 MNHEY, CDR2 SVGEGT. The CDR3 loop spans 15 amino acids.